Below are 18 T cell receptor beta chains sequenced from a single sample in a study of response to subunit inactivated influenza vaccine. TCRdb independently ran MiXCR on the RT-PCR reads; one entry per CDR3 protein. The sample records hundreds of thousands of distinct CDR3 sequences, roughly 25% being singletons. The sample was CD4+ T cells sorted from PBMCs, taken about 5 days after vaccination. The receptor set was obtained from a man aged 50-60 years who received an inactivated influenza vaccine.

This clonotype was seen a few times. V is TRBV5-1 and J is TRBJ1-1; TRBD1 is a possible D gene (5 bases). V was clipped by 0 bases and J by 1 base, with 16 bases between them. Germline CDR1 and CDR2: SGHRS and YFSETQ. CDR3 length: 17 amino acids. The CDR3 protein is CASSLGRRGTENTEAFF. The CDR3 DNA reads TGCGCCAGCAGCTTGGGAAGGCGGGGGACGGAGAACACTGAAGCTTTCTTT.

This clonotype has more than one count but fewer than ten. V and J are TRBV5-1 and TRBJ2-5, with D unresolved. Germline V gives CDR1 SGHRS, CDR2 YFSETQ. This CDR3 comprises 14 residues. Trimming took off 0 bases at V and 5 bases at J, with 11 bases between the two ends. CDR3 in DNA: TGCGCCAGCAGCTTGGAAAAGGGTTGGGAGACCCAGTACTTC. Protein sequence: CASSLEKGWETQYF.

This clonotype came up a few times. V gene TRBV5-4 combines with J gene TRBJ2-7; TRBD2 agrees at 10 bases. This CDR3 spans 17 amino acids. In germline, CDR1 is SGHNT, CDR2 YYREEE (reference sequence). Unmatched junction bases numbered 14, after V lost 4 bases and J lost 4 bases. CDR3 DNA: TGTGCCAGCAGCCCTCGGGTAGCGGGAGGACCAACTTACGAGCAGTACTTC. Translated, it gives CASSPRVAGGPTYEQYF.

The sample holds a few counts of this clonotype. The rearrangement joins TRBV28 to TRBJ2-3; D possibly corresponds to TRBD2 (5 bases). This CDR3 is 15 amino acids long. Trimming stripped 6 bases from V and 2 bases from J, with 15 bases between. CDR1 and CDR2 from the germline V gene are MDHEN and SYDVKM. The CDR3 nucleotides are TGTGCCAGCAGCTTACCAGGAGGTCCCACAGATACGCAGTATTTT. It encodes CASSLPGGPTDTQYF.

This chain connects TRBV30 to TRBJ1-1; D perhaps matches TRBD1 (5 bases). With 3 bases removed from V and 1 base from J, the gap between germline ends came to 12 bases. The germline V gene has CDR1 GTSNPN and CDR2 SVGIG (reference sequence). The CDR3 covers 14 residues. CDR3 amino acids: CAWSPGLTNTEAFF. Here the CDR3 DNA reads TGTGCCTGGAGCCCGGGACTTACGAACACTGAAGCTTTCTTT.

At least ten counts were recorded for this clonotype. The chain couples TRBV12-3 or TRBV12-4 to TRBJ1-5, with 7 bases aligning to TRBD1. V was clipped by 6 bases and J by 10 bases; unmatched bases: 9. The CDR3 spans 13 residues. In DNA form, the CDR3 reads TGTGCCAGCAGCCTCGGGACAGATCGACCCCAGCATTTT. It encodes CASSLGTDRPQHF.

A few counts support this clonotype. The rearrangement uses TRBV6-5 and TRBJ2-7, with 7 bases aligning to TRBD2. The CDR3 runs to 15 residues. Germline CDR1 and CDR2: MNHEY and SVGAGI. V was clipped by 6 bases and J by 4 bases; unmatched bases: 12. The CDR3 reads CASSITLGLPYEQYF. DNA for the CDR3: TGTGCCAGCAGCATTACTTTGGGACTACCTTACGAGCAGTACTTC.

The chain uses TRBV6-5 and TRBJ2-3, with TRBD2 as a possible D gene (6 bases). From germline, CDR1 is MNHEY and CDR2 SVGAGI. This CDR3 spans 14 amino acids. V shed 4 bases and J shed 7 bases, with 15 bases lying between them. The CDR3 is CASSSGTPVNTQYF. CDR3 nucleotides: TGTGCCAGCAGTTCAGGGACTCCTGTAAATACGCAGTATTTT.

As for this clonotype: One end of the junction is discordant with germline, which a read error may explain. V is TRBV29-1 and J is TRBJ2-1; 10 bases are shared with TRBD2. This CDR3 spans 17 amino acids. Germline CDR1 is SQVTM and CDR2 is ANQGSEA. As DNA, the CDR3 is TGCAGCGTTGTCCCTAGGAGTAGCGGGAGGAGGTACAGTGAGCAGTTCTTC. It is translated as CSVVPRSSGRRYSEQFF.

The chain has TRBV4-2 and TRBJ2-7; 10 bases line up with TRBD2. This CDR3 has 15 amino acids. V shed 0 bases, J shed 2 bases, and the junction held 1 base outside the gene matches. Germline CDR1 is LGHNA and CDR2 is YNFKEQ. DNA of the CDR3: TGTGCCAGCAGCCAAGATCTAGCGGGGGCCTACGAGCAGTACTTC. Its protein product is CASSQDLAGAYEQYF.

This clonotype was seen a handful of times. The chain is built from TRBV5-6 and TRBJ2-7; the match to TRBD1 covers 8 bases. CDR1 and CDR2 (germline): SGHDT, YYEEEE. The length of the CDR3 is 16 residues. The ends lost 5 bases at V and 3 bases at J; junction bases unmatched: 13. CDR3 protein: CASRSTQFGQGYEQYF. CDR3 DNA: TGTGCCAGCAGGTCAACTCAGTTTGGACAGGGCTACGAGCAGTACTTC.

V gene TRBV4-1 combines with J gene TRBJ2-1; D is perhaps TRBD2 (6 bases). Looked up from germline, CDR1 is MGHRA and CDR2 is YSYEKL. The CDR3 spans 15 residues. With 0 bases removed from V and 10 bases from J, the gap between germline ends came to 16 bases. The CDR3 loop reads CASSQEGTPFREQFF. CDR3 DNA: TGCGCCAGCAGCCAAGAGGGGACTCCCTTTCGGGAGCAGTTCTTC.

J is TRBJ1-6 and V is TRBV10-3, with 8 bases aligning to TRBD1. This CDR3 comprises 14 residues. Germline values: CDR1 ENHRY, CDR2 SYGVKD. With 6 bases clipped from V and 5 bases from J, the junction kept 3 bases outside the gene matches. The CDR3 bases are TGTGCCATCAGAAAGGACAGGGATAATTCACCCCTCCACTTT. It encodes CAIRKDRDNSPLHF.

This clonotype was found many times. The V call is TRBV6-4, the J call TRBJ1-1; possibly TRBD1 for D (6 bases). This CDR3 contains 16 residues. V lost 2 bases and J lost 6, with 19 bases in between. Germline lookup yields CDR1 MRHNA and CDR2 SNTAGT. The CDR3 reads CASSDPLGGVVPEAFF. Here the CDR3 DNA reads TGTGCCAGCAGTGACCCCCTAGGGGGGGTTGTCCCTGAAGCTTTCTTT.

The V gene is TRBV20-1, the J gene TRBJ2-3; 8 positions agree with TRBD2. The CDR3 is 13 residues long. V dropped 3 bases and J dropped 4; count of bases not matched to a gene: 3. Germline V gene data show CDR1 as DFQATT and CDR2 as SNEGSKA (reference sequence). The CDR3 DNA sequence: TGCAGTGCTAGCGGGAGGGCCGCAGATACGCAGTATTTT. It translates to CSASGRAADTQYF.

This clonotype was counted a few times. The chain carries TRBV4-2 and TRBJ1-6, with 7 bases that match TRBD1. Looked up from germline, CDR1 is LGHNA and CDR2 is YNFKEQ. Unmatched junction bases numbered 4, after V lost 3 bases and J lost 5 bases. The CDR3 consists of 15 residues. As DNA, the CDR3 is TGTGCCAGCAGCCACCGACAGGGCGATAATTCACCCCTCCACTTT. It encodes CASSHRQGDNSPLHF.

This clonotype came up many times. Here the CDR3 DNA reads TGCAGCGTCGCTCAGGTCCAAGAGACCCAGTACTTC. As protein: CSVAQVQETQYF. This rearrangement joins TRBV29-1 to TRBJ2-5, with no clear D. Germline V CDR1 and CDR2: SQVTM, ANQGSEA. The CDR3 loop spans 12 amino acids. With 6 bases removed from V and 1 base from J, the gap between germline ends came to 9 bases. The variable domain in full, completed from reference TRBV29-1 and TRBJ2-5, reads SAVISQKPSRDICQRGTSLTIQCQVDSQVTMMFWYRQQPGQSLTLIATANQGSEATYESGFVIDKFPISRPNLTFSTLTVSNMSPEDSSIYLCSVAQVQETQYFGPGTRLLVL.

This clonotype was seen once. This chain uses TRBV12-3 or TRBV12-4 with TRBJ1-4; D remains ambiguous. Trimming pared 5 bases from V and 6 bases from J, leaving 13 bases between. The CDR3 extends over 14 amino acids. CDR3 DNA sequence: TGTGCCAGCAGTCAACCCATCGCCTATGAAAAACTGTTTTTT. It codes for CASSQPIAYEKLFF.